The rows below give T cell receptor beta chains drawn from one sample of a study of graft-versus-host responses after intestinal transplantation. Some clones are missing from TCRdb's copy, which holds only in-frame ones; the method was immunoSEQ multiplex PCR. In the table there are some 140,000 clones, 80% to 95% of which are singletons. Their antigens remain unidentified. Sequenced here: unstimulated CD4+ T cells sorted from spleen or lymph node cells, sampled before intestinal transplant. These receptors were collected from a human donor who received an intestinal transplant. Both conserved end residues are part of each CDR3. The D gene is left open where the match is weak. Expanded clones are given a class, and other clones once, few, many or no size at all.

NA TRBJ2-7 TRBD2 TRBV2 TGTGCCAGCAGTGAAGTAGCGGGAGGTAGCTACGAGCAGTACTTC CASSEVAGGSYEQYF
NA TRBJ1-4 TRBD1 TRBV19 TGTGCCAGTAGTGAGACAGGGGGAAATGAAAAACTGTTTTTT CASSETGGNEKLFF
NA TRBJ2-1 NA TRBV9 TGTGCCAGCAGCGCCCGGGACAAGGTTTACAATGAGCAGTTCTTC CASSARDKVYNEQFF
once TRBJ2-3 NA TRBV4-1 TGCGCCAGCAGCCAACTAGAGGATACGCAGTATTTT CASSQLEDTQYF
NA TRBJ1-1 NA TRBV30 TGTGCCTGGAGTCGGGGACTGACGAACACTGAAGCTTTCTTT CAWSRGLTNTEAFF
NA TRBJ1-4 NA TRBV27 TGTGCCAGCTTCCCTTTAATGGGAGGGACTAATGAAAAACTGTTTTTT CASFPLMGGTNEKLFF
NA TRBJ2-1 TRBD2 TRBV29-1 TGCAGCGTTGTTCGCCCAGCGGGGGTGGGGAATGAGCAGTTCTTC CSVVRPAGVGNEQFF
once TRBJ2-3 NA TRBV7-9 TGTGCCAGCAGCCCGCGGACAACCCACACAGATACGCAGTATTTT CASSPRTTHTDTQYF
NA TRBJ2-5 NA TRBV30 TGTGCCTGGAGGGCACACATTCTTCAAGAGACCCAGTACTTC CAWRAHILQETQYF
once TRBJ1-5 NA TRBV25-1 TGTGCCAGCAGTGAAGCGGCCAGCAATCAGCCCCAGCATTTT CASSEAASNQPQHF
NA TRBJ1-1 NA TRBV7-9 TGTGCCAGCAGTCATCCGCTCGGACGGTTGAACACTGAAGCTTTCTTT CASSHPLGRLNTEAFF
NA TRBJ2-7 NA TRBV30 TGTGCCTGGTGGGTAGGGGCCCCCTACGAGCAGTACTTC CAWWVGAPYEQYF
NA TRBJ1-1 NA TRBV21-1 TGTGCCAGCAGCAAGAAAAGGAGGGCTGAAGCTTTCTTT CASSKKRRAEAFF
NA TRBJ2-1 TRBD1 TRBV9 TGTGCCAGCAGCGTTCTCCCAGGGGGCTTAGGGGACAATGAGCAGTTCTTC CASSVLPGGLGDNEQFF
NA TRBJ2-4 NA TRBV7-2 TGTGCCAGCAGCTTAGCGGGGTCAGTAGCCAAAAACATTCAGTACTTC CASSLAGSVAKNIQYF
NA TRBJ2-2 TRBD1 TRBV6-6 TGTGCCAGCATCCGGGACAGGGGCACCGGGGAGCTGTTTTTT CASIRDRGTGELFF
NA TRBJ2-6 NA TRBV19 TGTGCCAGTAGTATGGATAATGGGGCCGCGCTTCTTGGGGCCAACGTCCTGACTTTC CASSMDNGAALLGANVLTF
once TRBJ1-4 NA TRBV7-2 TGTGCCAGCAGCGGGGGGGGAAAACTGTTTTTT CASSGGGKLFF
NA TRBJ1-2 NA TRBV7-8 TGTGCCAGCAGCTTGTCAGCACAGCACTATGGCTACACCTTC CASSLSAQHYGYTF
once TRBJ2-3 NA TRBV28 TGTGCCAGCAGCCGGCCGGGGGATATGCAGTATTTT CASSRPGDMQYF
NA TRBJ1-2 TRBD1 TRBV19 TGTGCCAGTAGTAACACGGGACAGGGTAACCGGTATGGCTACACCTTC CASSNTGQGNRYGYTF
NA TRBJ2-7 TRBD1 TRBV27 TGTGCCAGCAGTTTAAAAGGGCCGTCCGAAGACAGGGCCAACTCCTACGAGCAGTACTTC CASSLKGPSEDRANSYEQYF
NA TRBJ1-1 NA TRBV30 TGTGCCTGGATTCAGAACACTGAAGCTTTCTTT CAWIQNTEAFF
NA TRBJ1-5 TRBD1 TRBV27 TGTGCCAGCAGTTTGAGGACAGGGGGCAGTCAGCCCCAGCATTTT CASSLRTGGSQPQHF
NA TRBJ2-2 TRBD2 TRBV6-1 TGTGCCAGCAGTGGCTCGGCCCAGCGGGGGGGGGAGCTGTTTTTT CASSGSAQRGGELFF
NA TRBJ2-7 TRBD2 TRBV27 TGTGCCAGCAGTTTCTCCGGCGGGAGTGGCACCTACGAGCAGTACTTC CASSFSGGSGTYEQYF
few TRBJ2-2 NA TRBV18 TGTGCCAGCTCACCACCGTGGGGGGCCGGGGAGCTGTTTTTT CASSPPWGAGELFF
few TRBJ1-3 NA TRBV6-6 TGTGCCAGCAGTTTAGATCTAGACACCATATATTTT CASSLDLDTIYF
once TRBJ1-4 NA TRBV7-6 TGTGCCAGCAGCTTGGGTCACGCTGGGGCCGAACTGTTTTTT CASSLGHAGAELFF
NA TRBJ2-5 TRBD2 TRBV5-5 TGTGCCAGCAGCCCTCTATGGGGGGGATTGAGGCAAGAGACCCAGTACTTC CASSPLWGGLRQETQYF
NA TRBJ1-1 NA TRBV28 TGTGCCAGCAGTTTTTATAGGGCAGTCAACACTGAAGCTTTCTTT CASSFYRAVNTEAFF
NA TRBJ1-5 NA TRBV30 TGTGCCTGGAGTAGGCAGGATAATCAGCCCCAGCATTTT CAWSRQDNQPQHF
NA TRBJ1-2 TRBD1 TRBV9 TGTGCCAGCAGCGCTCAACCTGGACAGGGGGAATATGGCTACACCTTC CASSAQPGQGEYGYTF
NA TRBJ2-7 NA TRBV2 TGTGCCAGCAGCGACGGACAAGTCTACGAGCAGTACTTC CASSDGQVYEQYF
NA TRBJ1-2 NA TRBV30 TGTGCCTGGAGTAAGCAGGGAGGGAACTATGGCTACACCTTC CAWSKQGGNYGYTF
few TRBJ1-6 NA TRBV9 TGTGCCAGCAGCGGGCGGCGTCGTAATTCACCCCTCCACTTT CASSGRRRNSPLHF
NA TRBJ2-3 NA TRBV5-1 TGCGCCAGCAGCTTGGACACCACAGATACGCAGTATTTT CASSLDTTDTQYF
NA TRBJ1-1 NA TRBV5-8 TGTGCCAGCAGCTTCTGGGGAGGGGGAAGCAGGAACACTGAAGCTTTCTTT CASSFWGGGSRNTEAFF
NA TRBJ2-6 NA TRBV27 TGTGCCAGCTCCGCGACGACAGGAGAAAGCTCTGGGGCCAACGTCCTGACTTTC CASSATTGESSGANVLTF
NA TRBJ2-7 NA TRBV11-2 TGTGCCAGCAGCTTAGCCGCGATTCGTTCCTACGAGCAGTACTTC CASSLAAIRSYEQYF
NA TRBJ1-3 TRBD1 TRBV5-1 TGCGCCAGCAGCTGGGGGGGACAGGCGGCGAGAAACACCATATATTTT CASSWGGQAARNTIYF
NA TRBJ2-1 NA TRBV7-9 TGTGCCAGCAGCCTATTTTCGCATGAGCAGTTCTTC CASSLFSHEQFF
NA TRBJ2-1 TRBD2 TRBV5-1 TGCGCCAGCAGCTTAGGTTTAGCGGGCCTCAATGAGCAGTTCTTC CASSLGLAGLNEQFF
NA TRBJ1-5 NA TRBV27 TGTGCCAGCAGGGATCACGGGGACCGACAGCCCCAACATTTT CASRDHGDRQPQHF
NA TRBJ2-3 NA TRBV7-3 TGTGCCAGCAGCCAGGGGACTCTTGGGATCGCGGGTACGCAGTATTTT CASSQGTLGIAGTQYF
NA TRBJ2-7 TRBD2 TRBV5-1 TGCGCCAGCAGCTTGGTTGCGGGAGACCCTGTTTACGAGCAGTACTTC CASSLVAGDPVYEQYF
once TRBJ2-7 NA TRBV6-1 TGTGCCAGCAGTGAAGCCTACGAGCAGTACTTC CASSEAYEQYF
NA TRBJ2-5 NA TRBV5-1 TGCGCCAGCAGCTTGGTGGCCCAGGAGACCCAGTACTTC CASSLVAQETQYF
NA TRBJ2-1 TRBD2 TRBV9 TGTGCCAGCAGCCCCAGACTAGCGGGAGGTGAGAATGAGCAGTTCTTC CASSPRLAGGENEQFF
NA TRBJ2-5 TRBD2 TRBV9 TGTGCCAGCAGCGTAGACGTCGGAGTAGCGGGGGGAGAAGAGACCCAGTACTTC CASSVDVGVAGGEETQYF
NA TRBJ2-1 NA TRBV5-1 TGCGCCAGCAGCTTGCTAGATTACAATGAGCAGTTCTTC CASSLLDYNEQFF
NA TRBJ1-5 NA TRBV7-3 TGTGCCAGCAGCTTAGCCCCAGGGAAACAGCCCCAGCATTTT CASSLAPGKQPQHF
NA TRBJ1-1 NA TRBV10-3 TGTGCCATGATGGACATCATGAACACTGAAGCTTTCTTT CAMMDIMNTEAFF
NA TRBJ2-5 TRBD1 TRBV27 TGTGCCAGCAGTACACTTGGACAGGGGAGGGGAGAGACCCAGTACTTC CASSTLGQGRGETQYF
NA TRBJ2-7 TRBD2 TRBV6-5 TGTGCCAGCAGTTACTTAGGACTAGGGCACGAGCAGTACTTC CASSYLGLGHEQYF